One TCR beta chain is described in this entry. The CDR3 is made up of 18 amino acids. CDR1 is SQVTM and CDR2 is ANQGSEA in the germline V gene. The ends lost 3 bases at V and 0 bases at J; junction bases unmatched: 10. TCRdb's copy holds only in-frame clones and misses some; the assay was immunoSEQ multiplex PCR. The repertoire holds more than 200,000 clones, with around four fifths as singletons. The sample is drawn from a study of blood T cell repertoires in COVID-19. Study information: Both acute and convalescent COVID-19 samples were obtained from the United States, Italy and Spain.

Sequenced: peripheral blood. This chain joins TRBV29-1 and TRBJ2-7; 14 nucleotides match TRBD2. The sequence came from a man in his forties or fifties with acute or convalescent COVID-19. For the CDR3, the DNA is TGCAGCGTTGAGGGGACTAGCGGGAGTGGGGGGCGCTCCTACGAGCAGTACTTC. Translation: CSVEGTSGSGGRSYEQYF.